The source of this T cell receptor (beta chain) is a study of shared clonotypes between healthy human individuals. Germline V gene lookup returns CDR1 SNHLY and CDR2 FYNNEI. The length of the CDR3 is 16 residues. V lost 1 base and J lost 6, with 17 bases in between. Using immunoSEQ multiplex PCR, the repertoire was profiled, and TCRdb retains in-frame clones only, with some absent. The table has around 2,100,000 clones, approximately 94% seen once. Cells designated naive CD8 were CD45RO-negative and were positively selected for CCR7, with terminally differentiated effector memory CD45RA+ cells excluded.

The material sequenced was naive CD8+ T cells sorted from blood. The chain combines TRBV2 with TRBJ2-3, with TRBD2 as a possible D gene (6 bases). The sequence derives from a man between 18 and 29 years old in good health. The CDR3 region is CASSEGAGLFFDTQYF. DNA of the CDR3: TGTGCCAGCAGTGAAGGAGCGGGTTTGTTTTTTGATACGCAGTATTTT.